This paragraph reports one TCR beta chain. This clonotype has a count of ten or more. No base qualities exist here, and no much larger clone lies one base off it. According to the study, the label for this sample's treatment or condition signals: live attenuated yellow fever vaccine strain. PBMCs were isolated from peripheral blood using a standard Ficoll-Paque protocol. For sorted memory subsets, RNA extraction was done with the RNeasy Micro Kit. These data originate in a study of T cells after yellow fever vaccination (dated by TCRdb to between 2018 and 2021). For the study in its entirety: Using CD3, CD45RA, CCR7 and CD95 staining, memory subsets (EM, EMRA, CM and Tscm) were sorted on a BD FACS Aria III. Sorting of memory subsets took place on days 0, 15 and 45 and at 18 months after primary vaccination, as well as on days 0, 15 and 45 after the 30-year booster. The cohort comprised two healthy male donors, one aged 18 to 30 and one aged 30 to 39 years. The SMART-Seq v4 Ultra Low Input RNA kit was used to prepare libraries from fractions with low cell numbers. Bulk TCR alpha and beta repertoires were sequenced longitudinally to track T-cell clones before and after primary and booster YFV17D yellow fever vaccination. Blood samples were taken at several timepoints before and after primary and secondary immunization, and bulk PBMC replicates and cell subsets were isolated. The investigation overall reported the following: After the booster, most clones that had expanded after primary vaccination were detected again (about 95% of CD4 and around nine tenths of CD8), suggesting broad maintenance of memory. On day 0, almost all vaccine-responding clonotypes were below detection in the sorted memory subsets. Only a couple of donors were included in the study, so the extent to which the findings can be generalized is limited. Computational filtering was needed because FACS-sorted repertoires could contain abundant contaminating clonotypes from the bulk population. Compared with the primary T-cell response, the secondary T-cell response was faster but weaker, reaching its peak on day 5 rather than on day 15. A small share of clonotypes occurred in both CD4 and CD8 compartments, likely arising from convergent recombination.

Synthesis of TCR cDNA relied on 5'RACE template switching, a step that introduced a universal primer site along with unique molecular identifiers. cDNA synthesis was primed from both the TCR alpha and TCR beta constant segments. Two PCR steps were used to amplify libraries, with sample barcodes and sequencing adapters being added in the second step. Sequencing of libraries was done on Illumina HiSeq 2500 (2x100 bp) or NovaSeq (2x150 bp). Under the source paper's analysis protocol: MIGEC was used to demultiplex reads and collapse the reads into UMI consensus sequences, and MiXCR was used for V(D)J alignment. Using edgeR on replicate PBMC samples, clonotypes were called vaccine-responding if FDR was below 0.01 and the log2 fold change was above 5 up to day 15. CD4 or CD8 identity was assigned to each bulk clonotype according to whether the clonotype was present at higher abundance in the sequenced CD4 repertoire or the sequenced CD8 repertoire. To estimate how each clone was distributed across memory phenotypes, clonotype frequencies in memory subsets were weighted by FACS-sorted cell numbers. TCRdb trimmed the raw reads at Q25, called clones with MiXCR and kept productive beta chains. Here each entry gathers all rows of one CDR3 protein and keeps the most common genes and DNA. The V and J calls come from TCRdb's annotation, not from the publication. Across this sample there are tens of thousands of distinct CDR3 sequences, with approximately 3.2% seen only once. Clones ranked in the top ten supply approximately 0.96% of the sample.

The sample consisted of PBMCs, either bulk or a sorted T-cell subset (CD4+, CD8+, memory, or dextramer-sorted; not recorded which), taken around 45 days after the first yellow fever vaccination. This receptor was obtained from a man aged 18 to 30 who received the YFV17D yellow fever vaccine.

CDR3 reads: CSARLTAYYGYTF. At the DNA level, the sequence is TGCAGTGCTCGATTGACAGCATACTATGGCTACACCTTC. This chain joins TRBV20-1 to TRBJ1-2; 5 matching bases give a weak D call of TRBD1. The CDR3 has 13 amino acids, counting the end cysteine and phenylalanine. Only the CDR3 DNA is retained, 39 bases long and in frame from the first base. V sheds 5 bases and J sheds 3 bases, leaving 13 bases between their ends. According to the germline V gene (reference sequence), CDR1 reads DFQATT and CDR2 reads SNEGSKA.